Each of the 14 T cell receptor beta chains below was sequenced from the same sample in a study of blood T cell repertoires in COVID-19 (dated by TCRdb to 2019 to 2021). Receptors were amplified or captured by the immunoSEQ multiplex PCR assay. Drawn from immuneACCESS, this table holds only the in-frame rearrangements with V and J called that TCRdb kept. Clones are partly lost; checked studies trace under half to an unresolved V gene and leave the rest unexplained. The sample table holds 100,000 to 150,000 clones, of which around nine tenths were seen once. The leading ten clones occupy approximately 10% of the sample. The specimen was peripheral blood. The receptors were gathered from a woman in her seventies with COVID-19, enrolled during active disease.

The rearrangement links TRBV30 to TRBJ2-1; 7 positions agree with TRBD1. Germline CDR1 and CDR2: GTSNPN and SVGIG (reference sequence). CDR3 length: 14 residues. V shed 2 bases, J shed 4 bases, and the junction held 5 bases outside the gene matches. The DNA of the CDR3 is TGTGCCTGGAGTATGGGGACAGCATACAATGAGCAGTTCTTC. Amino acid sequence: CAWSMGTAYNEQFF.

The chain uses TRBV5-1 and TRBJ1-4, with D possibly matching TRBD1 (5 bases). From germline, CDR1 is SGHRS and CDR2 YFSETQ. V lost 2 bases and J lost 3, with 11 bases in between. There are 15 residues in the CDR3. The chain's CDR3 is CASSFDSPANEKLFF. The CDR3 region has the DNA TGCGCCAGCAGCTTTGACAGCCCAGCTAATGAAAAACTGTTTTTT. The entire variable domain, with the rest obtained from reference TRBV5-1 and TRBJ1-4, is as follows: KAGVTQTPRYLIKTRGQQVTLSCSPISGHRSVSWYQQTPGQGLQFLFEYFSETQRNKGNFPGRFSGRQFSNSRSEMNVSTLELGDSALYLCASSFDSPANEKLFFGSGTQLSVL.

The V call is TRBV28, the J call TRBJ1-5, with 10 nucleotides matching TRBD1. With V trimmed by 5 bases and J by 7 bases, 8 bases remained unmatched. The CDR3 loop spans 15 amino acids. Germline CDR1 and CDR2: MDHEN and SYDVKM. CDR3 sequence reads: CASSAGTGVYQPQHF. DNA of the CDR3: TGTGCCAGCAGTGCCGGGACAGGGGTATACCAGCCCCAGCATTTT.

The table lists this clone with a count of one. The J gene is TRBJ2-3, the V gene TRBV2, with 8 bases identical to TRBD2. Germline V lookup: CDR1 SNHLY, CDR2 FYNNEI. CDR3 length equals 15 residues. V was clipped by 5 bases and J by 2 bases; unmatched bases: 6. In nucleotides, the CDR3 is TGTGCCAGCAGTCTGCGGGGGGAAAACACAGATACGCAGTATTTT. It is translated as CASSLRGENTDTQYF. The full variable domain, its missing parts supplied by reference TRBV2 and TRBJ2-3, is EPEVTQTPSHQVTQMGQEVILRCVPISNHLYFYWYRQILGQKVEFLVSFYNNEISEKSEIFDDQFSVERPDGSNFTLKIRSTKLEDSAMYFCASSLRGENTDTQYFGPGTRLTVL.

This clone has just one count. The chain couples TRBV4-1 to TRBJ1-6; the match to TRBD1 covers 7 bases. CDR1 is MGHRA and CDR2 is YSYEKL in the germline V gene. J lost 9 bases, V lost 2 bases, and 4 bases had no gene match. This CDR3 is 14 amino acids long. The DNA of the CDR3 is TGCGCCAGCAGCCAACAGAACAGGGGTTCACCCCTCCACTTT. This encodes CASSQQNRGSPLHF.

The chain recombines TRBV19 with TRBJ1-5, with D perhaps matching TRBD1 (6 bases). Trimming shortened V by 5 bases and J by 5 bases, and 13 bases separated the two germline ends. The CDR3 consists of 14 residues. Germline CDR1 and CDR2: LNHDA and SQIVND (reference sequence). DNA for the CDR3: TGTGCCAGTAGTGTCACAGGGTCCTATCAGCCCCAGCATTTT. Protein sequence: CASSVTGSYQPQHF.

The sample holds one count of this clone. The chain joins TRBV5-1 to TRBJ1-2, with D possibly matching TRBD1 (5 bases). The germline CDR1 and CDR2 sequences are SGHRS and YFSETQ. V lost 4 bases to trimming and J lost 6 bases, with 19 bases between them. The CDR3 is made up of 15 amino acids. For the CDR3, the DNA is TGCGCCAGCAGCCCCATACAGGCCAGCTTGGATGGCTACACCTTC. Translating gives CASSPIQASLDGYTF.

The count of this clone is one. The V and J genes are TRBV4-2 and TRBJ2-1, with TRBD1 identical over 7 bases. Germline V lookup: CDR1 LGHNA, CDR2 YNFKEQ. The CDR3 extends over 17 amino acids. V gave up 4 bases and J gave up 2 bases; unmatched junction bases: 11. CDR3 amino acids: CASSLTSRDRAYNEQFF. The CDR3 DNA reads as TGTGCCAGCAGCCTAACATCTCGGGACAGAGCCTACAATGAGCAGTTCTTC.

CDR3 sequence: CSASPGTGKTYEQYF. The CDR3 DNA reads as TGCAGTGCTAGTCCCGGGACAGGGAAGACCTACGAGCAGTACTTC. This sequence joins TRBV20-1 and TRBJ2-7; 9 bases are shared with TRBD1. J was trimmed by 2 bases and V by 3 bases; bases with no gene match: 8. CDR1 DFQATT and CDR2 SNEGSKA come from the germline V gene (reference sequence). The CDR3 extends over 15 amino acids.

The chain combines TRBV6-5 with TRBJ1-2; 8 nucleotides line up with TRBD1. This CDR3 region has 15 residues. The J segment lost 1 base and the V segment lost 5 bases, leaving 6 bases of the junction unmatched. Germline CDR1 is MNHEY and CDR2 is SVGAGI. In nucleotides, the CDR3 is TGTGCCAGCAGTAACCCGGGACAGGTTAACTATGGCTACACCTTC. This gives the protein CASSNPGQVNYGYTF.

The rearrangement uses TRBV6-6 and TRBJ1-5; 9 positions match TRBD1. The CDR3 spans 15 residues. V gave up 4 bases and J gave up 6 bases; unmatched junction bases: 7. From germline, CDR1 is MNHNY and CDR2 SVGAGI (reference sequence). The CDR3 nucleotides are TGTGCCAGCAGTTCCCTCCCACAGGGGGCTCAGCCCCAGCATTTT. This gives the protein CASSSLPQGAQPQHF.

In its sample, this clone was seen once. This chain connects TRBV5-1 to TRBJ1-1; possible D gene TRBD1, 6 bases. Germline CDR1 SGHRS, CDR2 YFSETQ. The CDR3 contains 17 residues. The ends were cut back, 3 bases at V and 4 bases at J, with 22 bases in the middle. For the CDR3, the DNA is TGCGCCAGCAGCTGGTTACCCAGGGGAGGGTATGGCACTGAAGCTTTCTTT. Protein sequence: CASSWLPRGGYGTEAFF.

This rearrangement joins TRBV28 to TRBJ1-5; weak D call: TRBD1 (5 bases). CDR3 size: 15 residues. CDR1 MDHEN and CDR2 SYDVKM come from the germline V gene. Trimming removed 3 bases from V and 9 bases from J, with 18 bases in between. The CDR3 region has the DNA TGTGCCAGCAGTTTCGAGGCGCAGGGCCGACGGCCCCAGCATTTT. Protein product: CASSFEAQGRRPQHF.

CDR3 DNA sequence: TGTGCCAGCAGCCGGTGGACAGACGGCTACACCTTC. The encoded protein is CASSRWTDGYTF. This chain connects TRBV3-1 (or the pseudogene TRBV3-2) to TRBJ1-2; weak D call: TRBD1 (6 bases). This CDR3 has 12 amino acids. Germline V gives CDR1 LGHDT, CDR2 YNNKEL (reference sequence). Between the trimmed V and J ends, which lost 4 bases and 8 bases, there was a span of 11 bases.